The clone carrying this T cell receptor beta chain was counted once. The data derive from a study of T-cell memory formation after mild COVID-19. Using constant-segment primers, 5'RACE produced TCR alpha and TCR beta cDNA libraries carrying sample barcodes and UMIs. TCRdb re-analysed the 5' RACE reads in MiXCR, keeping a single row per CDR3 protein. The sample consists of 250,000 to 350,000 distinct CDR3 sequences, roughly 17% of them appearing once. Germline CDR1 and CDR2: SGHRS and YFSETQ. V lost 7 bases and J 10 bases, leaving 26 bases between the germline ends. The length of the CDR3 is 15 residues.

The gene calls are TRBV5-1 and TRBJ1-1; D remains ambiguous. This clonotype was sampled from a man aged 18-30 years who had mild COVID-19 (a few samples of this study predate the infection). Cell type and time point are not known. The specimen was PBMCs or a T cell subset sorted from them (not recorded which). Written as DNA, the CDR3 is TGCGCCAGCGCGCCCGTTCATCCTGCCGGGCAGGTAGCTTTCTTT. Its protein product is CASAPVHPAGQVAFF.